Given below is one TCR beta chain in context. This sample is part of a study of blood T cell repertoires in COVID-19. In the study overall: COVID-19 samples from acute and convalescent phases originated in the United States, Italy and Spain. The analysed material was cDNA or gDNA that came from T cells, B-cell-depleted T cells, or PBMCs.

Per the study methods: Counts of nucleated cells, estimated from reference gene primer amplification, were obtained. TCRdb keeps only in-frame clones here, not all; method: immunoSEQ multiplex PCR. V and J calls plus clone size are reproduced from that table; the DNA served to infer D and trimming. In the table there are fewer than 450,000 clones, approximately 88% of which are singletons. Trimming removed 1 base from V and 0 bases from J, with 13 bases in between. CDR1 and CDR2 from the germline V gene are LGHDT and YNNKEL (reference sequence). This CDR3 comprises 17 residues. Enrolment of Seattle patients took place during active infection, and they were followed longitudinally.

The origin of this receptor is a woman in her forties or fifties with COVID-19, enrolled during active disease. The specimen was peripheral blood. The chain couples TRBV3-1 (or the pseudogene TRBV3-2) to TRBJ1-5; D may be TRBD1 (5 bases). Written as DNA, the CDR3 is TGTGCCAGCAGCCAAGGACAGACCGCCTATAGCAATCAGCCCCAGCATTTT. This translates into CASSQGQTAYSNQPQHF.